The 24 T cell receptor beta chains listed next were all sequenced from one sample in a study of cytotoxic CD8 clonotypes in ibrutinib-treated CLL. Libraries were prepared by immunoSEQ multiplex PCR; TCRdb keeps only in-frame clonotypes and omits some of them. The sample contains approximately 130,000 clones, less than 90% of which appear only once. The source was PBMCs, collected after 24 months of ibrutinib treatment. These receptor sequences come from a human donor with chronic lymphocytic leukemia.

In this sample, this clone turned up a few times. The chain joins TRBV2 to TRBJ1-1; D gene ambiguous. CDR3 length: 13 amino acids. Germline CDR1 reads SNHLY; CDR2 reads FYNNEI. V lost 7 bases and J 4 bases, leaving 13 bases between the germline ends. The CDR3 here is CASIRELGTEAFF. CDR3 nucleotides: TGTGCCAGCATTAGGGAACTGGGCACTGAAGCTTTCTTT.

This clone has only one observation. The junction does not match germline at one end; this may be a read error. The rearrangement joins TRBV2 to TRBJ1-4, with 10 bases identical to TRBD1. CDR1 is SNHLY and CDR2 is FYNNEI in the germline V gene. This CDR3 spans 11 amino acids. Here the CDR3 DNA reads TGTGCCAGCTCCATGGGACAGGGGCGACCCTTT. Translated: CASSMGQGRPF.

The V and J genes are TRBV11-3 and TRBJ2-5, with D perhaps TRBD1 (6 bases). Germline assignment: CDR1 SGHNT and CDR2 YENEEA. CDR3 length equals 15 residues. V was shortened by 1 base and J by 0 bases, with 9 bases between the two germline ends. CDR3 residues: CASSLGGQNQETQYF. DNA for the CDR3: TGTGCCAGCAGCTTAGGAGGACAGAACCAAGAGACCCAGTACTTC.

The CDR3 reads CAISESMAGVSEDTQYF. The CDR3, as DNA: TGTGCCATCAGTGAGTCTATGGCGGGGGTGAGTGAAGATACGCAGTATTTT. This rearrangement joins TRBV10-3 to TRBJ2-3; 7 bases are a match to TRBD2. The CDR3 is made up of 17 amino acids. Germline values: CDR1 ENHRY, CDR2 SYGVKD. V dropped 0 bases and J dropped 5; count of bases not matched to a gene: 11.

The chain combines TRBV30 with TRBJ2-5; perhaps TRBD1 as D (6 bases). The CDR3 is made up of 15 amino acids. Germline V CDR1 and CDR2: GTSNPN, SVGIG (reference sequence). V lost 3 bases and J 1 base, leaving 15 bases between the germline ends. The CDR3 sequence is CAWSGLTGIQETQYF. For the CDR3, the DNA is TGTGCCTGGAGCGGATTGACAGGCATCCAAGAGACCCAGTACTTC.

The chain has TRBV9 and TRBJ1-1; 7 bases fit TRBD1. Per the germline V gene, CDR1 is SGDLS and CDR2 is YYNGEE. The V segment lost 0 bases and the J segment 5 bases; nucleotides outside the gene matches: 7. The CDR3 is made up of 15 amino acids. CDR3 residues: CASSVADRFGTEAFF. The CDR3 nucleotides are TGTGCCAGCAGCGTAGCGGACAGGTTCGGGACTGAAGCTTTCTTT.

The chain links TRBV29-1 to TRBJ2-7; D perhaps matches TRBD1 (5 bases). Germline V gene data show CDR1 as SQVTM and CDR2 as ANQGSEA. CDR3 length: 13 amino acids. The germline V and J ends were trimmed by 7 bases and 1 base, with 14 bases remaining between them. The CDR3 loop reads CSGIIGHSYEQYF. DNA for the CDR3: TGCAGCGGAATTATAGGACATTCCTACGAGCAGTACTTC.

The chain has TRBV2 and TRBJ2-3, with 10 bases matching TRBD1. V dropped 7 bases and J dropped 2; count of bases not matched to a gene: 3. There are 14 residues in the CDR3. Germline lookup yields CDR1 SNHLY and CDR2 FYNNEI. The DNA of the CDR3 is TGTGCCAGCAATCGACAGGGGGCCACAGATACGCAGTATTTT. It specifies CASNRQGATDTQYF.

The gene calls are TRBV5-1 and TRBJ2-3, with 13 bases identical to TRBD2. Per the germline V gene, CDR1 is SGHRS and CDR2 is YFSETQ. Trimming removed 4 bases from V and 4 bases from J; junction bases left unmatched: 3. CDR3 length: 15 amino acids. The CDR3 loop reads CASSPGLAGADTQYF. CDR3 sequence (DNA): TGCGCCAGCAGCCCCGGACTAGCGGGGGCAGATACGCAGTATTTT.

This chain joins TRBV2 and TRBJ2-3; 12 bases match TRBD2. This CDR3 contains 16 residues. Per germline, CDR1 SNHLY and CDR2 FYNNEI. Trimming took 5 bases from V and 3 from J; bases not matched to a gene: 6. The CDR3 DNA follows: TGTGCCAGCAGTCGCCGACTAGCGGGGGCGACAGATACGCAGTATTTT. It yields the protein CASSRRLAGATDTQYF.

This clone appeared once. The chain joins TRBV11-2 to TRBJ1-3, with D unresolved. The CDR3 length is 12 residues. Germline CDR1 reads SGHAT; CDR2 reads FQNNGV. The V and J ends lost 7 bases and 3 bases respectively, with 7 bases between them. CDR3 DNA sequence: TGTGCCAGCACCCCCAATGGAAACACCATATATTTT. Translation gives CASTPNGNTIYF.

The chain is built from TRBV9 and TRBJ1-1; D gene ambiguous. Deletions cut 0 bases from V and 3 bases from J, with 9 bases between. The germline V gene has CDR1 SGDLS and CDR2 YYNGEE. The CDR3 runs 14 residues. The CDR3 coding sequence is TGTGCCAGCAGCGTAGGGGGATCGGACACTGAAGCTTTCTTT. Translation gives CASSVGGSDTEAFF.

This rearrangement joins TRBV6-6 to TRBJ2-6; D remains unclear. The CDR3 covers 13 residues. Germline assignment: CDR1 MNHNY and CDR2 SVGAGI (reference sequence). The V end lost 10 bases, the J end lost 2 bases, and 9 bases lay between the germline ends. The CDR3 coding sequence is TGTGCCACCCTGGTCCCTGGGGCCAACGTCCTGACTTTC. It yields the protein CATLVPGANVLTF.

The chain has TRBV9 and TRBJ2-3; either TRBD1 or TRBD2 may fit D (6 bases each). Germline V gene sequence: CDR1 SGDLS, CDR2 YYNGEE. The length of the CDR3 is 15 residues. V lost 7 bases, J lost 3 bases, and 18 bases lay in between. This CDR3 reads CASSSGAPGTDTQYF. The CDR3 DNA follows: TGTGCCAGCTCCTCGGGGGCCCCAGGGACAGATACGCAGTATTTT.

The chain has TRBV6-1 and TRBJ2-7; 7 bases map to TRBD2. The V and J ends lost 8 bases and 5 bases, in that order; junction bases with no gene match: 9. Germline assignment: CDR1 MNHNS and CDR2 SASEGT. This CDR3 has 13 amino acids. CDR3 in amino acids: CASGGSGGHEQYF. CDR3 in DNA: TGTGCCAGCGGCGGTTCGGGAGGCCACGAGCAGTACTTC.

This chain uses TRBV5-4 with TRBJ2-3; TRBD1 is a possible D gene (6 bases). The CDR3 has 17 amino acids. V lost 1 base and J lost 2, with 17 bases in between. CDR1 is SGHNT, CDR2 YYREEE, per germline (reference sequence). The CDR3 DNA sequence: TGTGCCAGCAGCTTGCTTGGACAGACCCGAAACACAGATACGCAGTATTTT. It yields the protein CASSLLGQTRNTDTQYF.

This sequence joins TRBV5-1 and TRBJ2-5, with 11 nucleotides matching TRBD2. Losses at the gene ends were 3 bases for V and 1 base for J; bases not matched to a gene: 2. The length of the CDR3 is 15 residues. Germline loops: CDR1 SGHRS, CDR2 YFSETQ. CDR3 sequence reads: CASSSGLAAQETQYF. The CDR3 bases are TGCGCCAGCAGCTCGGGACTAGCGGCCCAAGAGACCCAGTACTTC. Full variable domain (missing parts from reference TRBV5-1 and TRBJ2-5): KAGVTQTPRYLIKTRGQQVTLSCSPISGHRSVSWYQQTPGQGLQFLFEYFSETQRNKGNFPGRFSGRQFSNSRSEMNVSTLELGDSALYLCASSSGLAAQETQYFGPGTRLLVL.

DNA of the CDR3: TGCGCCAGCAGTGAGTCTGACAGGGAAGGCGCAGGCTACACCTTC. Residues: CASSESDREGAGYTF. The J gene is TRBJ1-2, the V gene TRBV10-2; 7 positions agree with TRBD1. The CDR3 covers 15 residues. Trimming removed 0 bases from V and 8 bases from J; junction bases left unmatched: 9. The germline gives CDR1 WSHSY, CDR2 SAAADI.

In nucleotides, the CDR3 is TGTGCCAGCTCACCAGTTCTGTCCGGGACAGGAGCCTACGAGCAGTACTTC. Encoded protein: CASSPVLSGTGAYEQYF. The chain combines TRBV18 with TRBJ2-7; TRBD1 matches 8 bases. The CDR3 has 17 residues. J gave up 2 bases and V 2 bases, and 11 bases lay outside the gene matches. The germline CDR1 and CDR2 sequences are KGHSH and LQKENI.

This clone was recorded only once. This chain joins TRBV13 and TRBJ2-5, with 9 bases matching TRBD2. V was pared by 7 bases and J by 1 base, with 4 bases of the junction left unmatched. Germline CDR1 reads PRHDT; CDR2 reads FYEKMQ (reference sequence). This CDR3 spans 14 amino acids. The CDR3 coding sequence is TGTGCCAGCACCACGGGACTAGCCCAAGAGACCCAGTACTTC. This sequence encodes CASTTGLAQETQYF.

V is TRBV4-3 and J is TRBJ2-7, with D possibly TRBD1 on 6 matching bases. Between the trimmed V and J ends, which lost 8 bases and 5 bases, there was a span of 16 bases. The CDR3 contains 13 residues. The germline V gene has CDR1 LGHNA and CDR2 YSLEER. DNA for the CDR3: TGCGCCAGCGGAAGCACAGGGTCCCACGAGCAGTACTTC. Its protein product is CASGSTGSHEQYF.

CDR3 region: CASSEGDTYYEQYF. CDR3 bases: TGTGCCAGCAGTGAAGGGGACACTTACTACGAGCAGTACTTC. The chain couples TRBV2 to TRBJ2-7; tentative D call: TRBD1 (6 bases). The germline V gene encodes CDR1 SNHLY and CDR2 FYNNEI. V was pared by 1 base and J by 3 bases, with 10 bases between. This CDR3 is built from 14 residues.

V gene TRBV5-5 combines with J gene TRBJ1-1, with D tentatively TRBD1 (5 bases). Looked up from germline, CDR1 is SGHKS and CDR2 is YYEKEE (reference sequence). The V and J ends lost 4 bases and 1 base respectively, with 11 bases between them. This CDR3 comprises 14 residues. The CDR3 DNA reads TGTGCCAGCAGCCAAATCAGGGAGAACACTGAAGCTTTCTTT. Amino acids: CASSQIRENTEAFF.

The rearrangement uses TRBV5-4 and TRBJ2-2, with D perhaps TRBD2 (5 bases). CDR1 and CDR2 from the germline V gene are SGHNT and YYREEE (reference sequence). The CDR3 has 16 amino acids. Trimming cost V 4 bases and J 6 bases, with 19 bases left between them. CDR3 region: CASSLERAPTAGELFF. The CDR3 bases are TGTGCCAGCAGCCTGGAGAGGGCCCCCACTGCCGGGGAGCTGTTTTTT. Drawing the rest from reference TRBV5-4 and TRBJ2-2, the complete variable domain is ETGVTQSPTHLIKTRGQQVTLRCSSQSGHNTVSWYQQALGQGPQFIFQYYREEENGRGNFPPRFSGLQFPNYSSELNVNALELDDSALYLCASSLERAPTAGELFFGEGSRLTVL.